These 17 T cell receptor beta chains came from one sample sequenced in a study of blood T cells in healthy people across ages. The second PCR ran roughly 6 to 11 cycles with a sample-barcoded 5' primer and J-beta primers. TCRdb reprocessed the 5' RACE reads with MiXCR, giving one entry per CDR3 protein. Among some 1.7 million distinct CDR3 sequences listed, 28% were seen once. The sample was blood. Receptors originate from a woman in her 30s in good health.

In its sample, this clonotype was seen a few times. The chain employs TRBV25-1 and TRBJ1-2; D is ambiguous. V was shortened by 2 bases and J by 5 bases, with 12 bases between the two germline ends. The CDR3 covers 14 residues. CDR1 and CDR2 (germline): MGHDK, SYGVNS. CDR3 sequence (DNA): TGTGCCAGCAGTGAAGACCTCCTTTCGTATGGCTACACCTTC. It codes for CASSEDLLSYGYTF.

This clonotype was found a few times. V is TRBV18 and J is TRBJ2-3; 13 nucleotides agree with TRBD2. J was trimmed by 10 bases and V by 1 base; bases with no gene match: 8. CDR3 length: 16 residues. The germline V gene has CDR1 KGHSH and CDR2 LQKENI. The CDR3 coding sequence is TGTGCCAGCTCACCACGCGGACTAGCGGGAGATATTGCGCAGTATTTT. As protein: CASSPRGLAGDIAQYF. Full variable domain (remainder filled in from reference TRBV18 and TRBJ2-3): NAGVMQNPRHLVRRRGQEARLRCSPMKGHSHVYWYRQLPEEGLKFMVYLQKENIIDESGMPKERFSAEFPKEGPSILRIQQVVRGDSAAYFCASSPRGLAGDIAQYFGPGTRLTVL.

A remark on this clonotype: A junction boundary mismatches the germline segment, possibly from a read error. This rearrangement joins TRBV28 to TRBJ2-1; possibly TRBD2 for D (5 bases). CDR1 and CDR2 (germline): MDHEN, SYDVKM. The CDR3 is 16 residues long. The CDR3 sequence is CANSLDSSAGVNEQFF. CDR3 bases: TGTGCCAACAGTTTGGATAGTAGCGCGGGTGTCAATGAGCAGTTCTTC.

This clonotype was detected a few times. The chain links TRBV7-2 to TRBJ2-2; 7 bases agree with TRBD1. Trimming at V came to 5 bases and at J to 4 bases, leaving 7 bases not matched to a gene. The CDR3 sequence is 15 residues long. The germline V gene encodes CDR1 SGHTA and CDR2 FQGNSA. The CDR3 sequence: CASSLFGQATGELFF. In DNA, the CDR3 is TGTGCCAGCAGCCTTTTCGGACAGGCCACCGGGGAGCTGTTTTTT.

The V and J genes are TRBV15 and TRBJ2-3; D tentatively fits TRBD1 or TRBD2 (7 bases each). The CDR3 runs 15 residues. V lost 6 bases and J lost 1, with 14 bases in between. Germline loops: CDR1 LNHNV, CDR2 YYDKDF (reference sequence). The CDR3 sequence: CATSKGGGGTDTQYF. The DNA of the CDR3 is TGTGCCACCAGTAAGGGAGGGGGCGGCACAGATACGCAGTATTTT.

This clonotype was picked up many times. This sequence joins TRBV7-2 and TRBJ1-5; D is uncertain. The CDR3 contains 13 residues. V was clipped by 4 bases and J by 1 base, with 5 bases between them. Germline CDR1 and CDR2: SGHTA and FQGNSA. The CDR3 loop is CASSSQSNQPQHF. For the CDR3, the DNA is TGTGCCAGCAGCTCTCAGAGCAATCAGCCCCAGCATTTT.

This clonotype was observed a handful of times. The gene calls are TRBV29-1 and TRBJ2-7, with D unresolved. V was trimmed by 4 bases and J by 2 bases, leaving 9 bases between them. Germline V lookup: CDR1 SQVTM, CDR2 ANQGSEA. This CDR3 comprises 12 residues. CDR3 sequence reads: CSVARQPYEQYF. CDR3 in DNA: TGCAGCGTTGCTCGGCAACCCTACGAGCAGTACTTC.

This clonotype was picked up a small number of times. This chain links TRBV29-1 with TRBJ2-7; possible D gene TRBD2, 5 bases. Trimming left V 4 bases short and J 4 bases short, with 17 bases between. The CDR3 is made up of 14 amino acids. Germline V gene sequence: CDR1 SQVTM, CDR2 ANQGSEA. The DNA for the CDR3 is TGCAGCGTTGCGACCCTCTTCGGGATTTACGAGCAGTACTTC. Amino acid sequence: CSVATLFGIYEQYF.

The CDR3, as DNA: TGCGCCAGCAGTACCCGGGACAGGGGTTCGGGCGAGCAGTTCTTC. Amino acids: CASSTRDRGSGEQFF. The rearrangement joins TRBV5-1 to TRBJ2-1, with 10 bases identical to TRBD1. Germline CDR1 and CDR2: SGHRS and YFSETQ. The V segment lost 5 bases and the J segment 10 bases; nucleotides outside the gene matches: 12. The CDR3 is 15 amino acids.

V and J are TRBV19 and TRBJ2-1; 9 bases line up with TRBD2. V was clipped by 5 bases and J by 7 bases; unmatched bases: 9. Germline V gene sequence: CDR1 LNHDA, CDR2 SQIVND (reference sequence). This CDR3 comprises 15 residues. For the CDR3, the DNA is TGTGCCAGTAGTCCACGGACTAGCGTGATAAATGAGCAGTTCTTC. Protein: CASSPRTSVINEQFF.

The CDR3 protein is CASSSQWVGEQYF. As DNA, the CDR3 is TGTGCCAGCAGCTCTCAATGGGTAGGCGAGCAGTACTTC. J is TRBJ2-5 and V is TRBV7-2; D not resolved. The closer fit of TRBJ2-7 to the DNA end suggests the J call may be wrong. The germline gives CDR1 SGHTA, CDR2 FQGNSA. The CDR3 is 13 residues long.

V and J are TRBV6-5 and TRBJ2-1, with D perhaps TRBD1 or TRBD2 (5 bases each). V lost 2 bases and J lost 10, with 12 bases in between. This CDR3 region has 13 residues. Per the germline V gene, CDR1 is MNHEY and CDR2 is SVGAGI. The CDR3, as DNA: TGTGCCAGCAGTTACGGGGGATCCTACGAGCAGTTCTTC. Translated: CASSYGGSYEQFF.

This clonotype was recorded a few times. V usage is TRBV12-1 and J usage is TRBJ2-1. TRBV12-1 is a documented pseudogene. The CDR3 consists of 16 residues. CDR3 region: CASSFAPLSRGNEQFF. The CDR3 DNA follows: TGTGCCAGCAGCTTTGCGCCACTATCAAGAGGTAATGAGCAGTTCTTC.

The CDR3 nucleotides read TGTGCCAGCAGCTTAGCGGGGGAAGCTAACTATGGCTACACCTTC. It translates to CASSLAGEANYGYTF. The genes are TRBV7-2 and TRBJ1-2; TRBD1 might be the D (5 bases). The V end lost 0 bases, the J end lost 0 bases, and 8 bases lay between the germline ends. Looked up from germline, CDR1 is SGHTA and CDR2 is FQGNSA. The CDR3 contains 15 residues.

This chain uses TRBV10-3 with TRBJ1-1, with D possibly matching TRBD1 (5 bases). Germline V gene sequence: CDR1 ENHRY, CDR2 SYGVKD. Trimming pared 5 bases from V and 0 bases from J, leaving 10 bases between. The CDR3 covers 14 residues. The CDR3 loop is CAISSGRLNTEAFF. CDR3 sequence (DNA): TGTGCCATCAGTTCGGGACGGCTGAACACTGAAGCTTTCTTT.

This chain uses TRBV7-9 with TRBJ1-2, with unresolved D. Germline lookup yields CDR1 SEHNR and CDR2 FQNEAQ (reference sequence). There are 15 residues in the CDR3. V was shortened by 1 base and J by 4 bases, with 13 bases between the two germline ends. For the CDR3, the DNA is TGTGCCAGCAGCTTAGGGCCCACACTGGGCTATGGCTACACCTTC. Translating gives CASSLGPTLGYGYTF.

This clonotype came up a few times. The J gene is TRBJ2-7, the V gene TRBV7-2, with 9 bases identical to TRBD2. This CDR3 region has 13 residues. In germline, CDR1 is SGHTA, CDR2 FQGNSA. The V and J ends lost 5 bases and 5 bases, in that order; junction bases with no gene match: 4. CDR3 in DNA: TGTGCCAGCAGCAGACAGCGGGGGGACGAGCAGTACTTC. Translation: CASSRQRGDEQYF.